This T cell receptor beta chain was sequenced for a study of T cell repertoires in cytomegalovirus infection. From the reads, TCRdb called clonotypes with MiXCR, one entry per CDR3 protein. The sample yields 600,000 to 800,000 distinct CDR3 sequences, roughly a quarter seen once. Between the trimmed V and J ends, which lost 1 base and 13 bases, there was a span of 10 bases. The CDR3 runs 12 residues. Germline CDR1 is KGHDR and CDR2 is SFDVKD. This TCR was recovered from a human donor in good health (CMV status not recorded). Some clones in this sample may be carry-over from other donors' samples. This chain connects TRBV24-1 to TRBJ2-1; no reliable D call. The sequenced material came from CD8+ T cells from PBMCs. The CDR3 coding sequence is TGTGCCACCAGTGATTTAAAGGGTTCTCAGTTCTTC. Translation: CATSDLKGSQFF.